The clone carrying this TCR beta chain appeared a few times. The antigen is unknown. Regulatory T cells were sorted from blood as CD4+ CD25-high CD127-low cells. The data were taken from a study of regulatory and conventional T cells in RAG deficiency. Overall study findings and caveats: Treg unique TCR beta sequences were about 92-fold fewer in Omenn syndrome and CID/AS patients than controls. Control T-cell subsets had markedly higher Shannon entropy and lower Simpson indices than RAG-deficient patients. In Omenn syndrome, Treg and Tconv repertoires overlapped >75%.

The table came from immunoSEQ multiplex PCR; TCRdb's copy has only in-frame clones and leaves some out. The data hold 25,000 to 35,000 clones, with over 80% observed a single time. The length of the CDR3 is 15 residues. J was trimmed by 3 bases and V by 0 bases; bases with no gene match: 2. Germline CDR1 MGHRA, CDR2 YSYEKL. These data were also filed under a second study, of regulatory T cells. According to that study: The PCR used 52 TRBV and 13 TRBJ primers. Regulatory T cells showed the strongest V-J pair restriction and V/J gene skewing among patient repertoires.

The sequence came from a human donor in good health. The chain combines TRBV4-1 with TRBJ1-5; 7 nucleotides line up with TRBD1. Material for sequencing was Tregs sorted from blood. CDR3 sequence reads: CASSQDGTVNQPQHF. The DNA for the CDR3 is TGCGCCAGCAGCCAAGACGGGACAGTCAATCAGCCCCAGCATTTT.